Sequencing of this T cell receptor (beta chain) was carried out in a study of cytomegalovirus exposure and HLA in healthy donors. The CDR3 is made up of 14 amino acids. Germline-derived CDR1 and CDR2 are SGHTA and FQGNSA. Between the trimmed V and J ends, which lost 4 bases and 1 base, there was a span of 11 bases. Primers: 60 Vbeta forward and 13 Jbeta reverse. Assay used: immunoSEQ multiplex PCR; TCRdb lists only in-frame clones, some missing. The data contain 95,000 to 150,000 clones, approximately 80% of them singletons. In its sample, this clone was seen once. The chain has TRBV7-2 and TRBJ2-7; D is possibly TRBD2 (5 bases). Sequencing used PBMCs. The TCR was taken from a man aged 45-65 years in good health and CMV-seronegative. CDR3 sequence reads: CASSSSEGSYEQYF. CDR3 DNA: TGTGCCAGCAGCTCGAGTGAGGGATCCTACGAGCAGTACTTC. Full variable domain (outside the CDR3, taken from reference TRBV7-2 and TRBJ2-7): GAGVSQSPSNKVTEKGKDVELRCDPISGHTALYWYRQSLGQGLEFLIYFQGNSAPDKSGLPSDRFSAERTGGSVSTLTIQRTQQEDSAVYLCASSSSEGSYEQYFGPGTRLTVT.